A single sample is the source of the 28 T cell receptor beta chains below, sequenced in a study of blood T cell repertoires in COVID-19. Some clones are missing from TCRdb's copy, which holds only in-frame ones; the method was immunoSEQ multiplex PCR. The sample has under 150,000 clones; 85% to 90% are singletons. The sample taken for sequencing was peripheral blood. The receptors were sampled from a human donor in a cohort sampled during active COVID-19.

In this sample, this clone turned up once. The chain has TRBV9 and TRBJ2-1; D is perhaps TRBD1 (5 bases). In germline, CDR1 is SGDLS, CDR2 YYNGEE. Trimming removed 2 bases at V and 10 bases at J, with 22 bases between. This CDR3 contains 16 residues. The CDR3: CASSVSRGRGLGEQFF. Here the CDR3 DNA reads TGTGCCAGCAGCGTTTCAAGGGGAAGGGGTCTCGGGGAGCAGTTCTTC. Full variable domain (remainder filled in from reference TRBV9 and TRBJ2-1): DSGVTQTPKHLITATGQRVTLRCSPRSGDLSVYWYQQSLDQGLQFLIQYYNGEERAKGNILERFSAQQFPDLHSELNLSSLELGDSALYFCASSVSRGRGLGEQFFGPGTRLTVL.

V and J are TRBV5-1 and TRBJ2-7; 8 bases fit TRBD1. With V trimmed by 4 bases and J by 4 bases, 4 bases remained unmatched. The CDR3 sequence is 13 residues long. Germline lookup yields CDR1 SGHRS and CDR2 YFSETQ. The DNA for the CDR3 is TGCGCCAGCAGCCGGGACAGGAGGTACGAGCAGTACTTC. It is translated as CASSRDRRYEQYF.

This clone has a handful of counts. This chain uses TRBV7-9 with TRBJ2-2; 7 bases are a match to TRBD1. CDR1 and CDR2 from the germline V gene are SEHNR and FQNEAQ (reference sequence). CDR3 length equals 14 residues. V was pared by 4 bases and J by 6 bases, with 5 bases of the junction left unmatched. The CDR3 region has the DNA TGTGCCAGCAGCTCTCCGAGGGGGCCCGGGGAGCTGTTTTTT. This codes for CASSSPRGPGELFF.

The V and J genes are TRBV19 and TRBJ2-5, with D possibly matching TRBD1 (5 bases). The germline CDR1 and CDR2 sequences are LNHDA and SQIVND (reference sequence). The CDR3 contains 13 residues. V lost 4 bases and J lost 2, with 8 bases in between. The CDR3 nucleotides read TGTGCCAGTAGTACGCAGGGACAAGAGACCCAGTACTTC. It specifies CASSTQGQETQYF.

The chain links TRBV6-2 or TRBV6-3 to TRBJ1-3; a weak D match, TRBD1 (5 bases). The CDR3 has 16 amino acids. Germline values: CDR1 MNHEY, CDR2 SVGEGT. V lost 4 bases to trimming and J lost 2 bases, with 15 bases between them. Here the CDR3 DNA reads TGTGCCAGCAGTTGGATGCGGGGGGGAACTGGAAACACCATATATTTT. This encodes CASSWMRGGTGNTIYF.

As regards this clone: Other DNA sequences in this specimen translate into the identical CDR3. The chain employs TRBV3-1 (or the pseudogene TRBV3-2) and TRBJ1-3; 7 bases agree with TRBD1. This CDR3 contains 15 residues. V shed 1 base, J shed 4 bases, and the junction held 4 bases outside the gene matches. Germline V gene sequence: CDR1 LGHDT, CDR2 YNNKEL (reference sequence). CDR3 in DNA: TGTGCCAGCAGCCAAGGACAGGGAAAGGGAAACACCATATATTTT. This sequence encodes CASSQGQGKGNTIYF.

This clone was observed a single time. The rearrangement links TRBV5-1 to TRBJ1-5; D is undetermined. V was pared by 4 bases and J by 2 bases, with 13 bases between. The CDR3 has 15 residues. In germline, CDR1 is SGHRS, CDR2 YFSETQ. CDR3 amino acids: CASSPGTYGNQPQHF. For the CDR3, the DNA is TGCGCCAGCAGCCCAGGAACATATGGCAATCAGCCCCAGCATTTT.

The rearrangement links TRBV7-8 to TRBJ1-1; TRBD1 aligns across 9 bases. The germline gives CDR1 SGHVS, CDR2 FQNEAQ. Losses at the gene ends were 4 bases for V and 3 bases for J; bases not matched to a gene: 6. CDR3 size: 15 residues. The CDR3 nucleotides are TGTGCCAGCAGCTGGGACAGGGTGGAAGACACTGAAGCTTTCTTT. Encoded protein: CASSWDRVEDTEAFF.

The chain has TRBV11-2 and TRBJ2-1; TRBD1 aligns across 7 bases. Germline trimming cut 2 bases from V and 3 bases from J; bases unmatched to any gene: 4. The CDR3 covers 15 residues. Looked up from germline, CDR1 is SGHAT and CDR2 is FQNNGV. CDR3 DNA: TGTGCCAGCAGCTTATTAACAGGGGTCTACAATGAGCAGTTCTTC. Protein: CASSLLTGVYNEQFF.

V is TRBV18 and J is TRBJ1-1, with D tentatively TRBD1 (5 bases). The CDR3 sequence is 13 residues long. V shed 4 bases and J shed 4 bases, with 10 bases lying between them. The germline V gene encodes CDR1 KGHSH and CDR2 LQKENI. The CDR3: CASSLRRGTEAFF. The CDR3 DNA sequence: TGTGCCAGCTCACTCAGAAGGGGCACTGAAGCTTTCTTT.

This chain links TRBV6-5 with TRBJ1-2, with 7 bases fitting TRBD1. This CDR3 comprises 16 residues. The germline CDR1 and CDR2 sequences are MNHEY and SVGAGI. V shed 0 bases and J 2 bases; nucleotides not matched to a gene: 6. The CDR3 DNA is TGTGCCAGCAGTTACTCCGGGACAGATGGGAACTATGGCTACACCTTC. Amino acids: CASSYSGTDGNYGYTF.

V usage is TRBV7-2 and J usage is TRBJ2-3, with 11 positions matching TRBD1. The V gene end was trimmed by 3 bases and the J gene end by 4 bases; junction bases not matched to a gene: 3. CDR3 length: 15 amino acids. CDR1 is SGHTA, CDR2 FQGNSA, per germline. CDR3 sequence (DNA): TGTGCCAGCAGCTTGGACAGGGGGCTGGCAGATACGCAGTATTTT. Translated, it gives CASSLDRGLADTQYF.

This clone occurred a few times. The gene calls are TRBV12-2 and TRBJ2-7; the table's D call, TRBD2, has no DNA check behind it. TRBV12-2 constitutes a pseudogene. This CDR3 has 16 residues. The CDR3 sequence: CASRAAGPGGDYEQYF. In DNA form, the CDR3 reads TGTGCAAGTCGCGCAGCAGGGCCCGGAGGGGACTACGAGCAGTACTTC.

The rearrangement uses TRBV3-1 (or the pseudogene TRBV3-2) and TRBJ2-5, with a tentative D call TRBD2 (6 bases). Germline-derived CDR1 and CDR2 are LGHDT and YNNKEL (reference sequence). V lost 4 bases and J lost 10, with 16 bases in between. The CDR3 totals 13 residues. CDR3 DNA: TGTGCCAGCAGCCGGGGACTGGCGAGGAGCCAGTACTTC. Translation gives CASSRGLARSQYF.

This rearrangement joins TRBV13 to TRBJ2-1; TRBD1 might be the D (6 bases). From germline, CDR1 is PRHDT and CDR2 FYEKMQ (reference sequence). The CDR3 contains 20 residues. V was cut by 2 bases and J by 1 base, with 24 bases left in between. In DNA form, the CDR3 reads TGTGCCAGCAGCTTAAATATTGGGCTCTCGACAGGACATTCCTACAATGAGCAGTTCTTC. Encoded protein: CASSLNIGLSTGHSYNEQFF.

The chain employs TRBV5-4 and TRBJ2-3; 11 bases map to TRBD2. The CDR3 is made up of 16 amino acids. The V segment lost 3 bases and the J segment 6 bases; nucleotides outside the gene matches: 9. In germline, CDR1 is SGHNT, CDR2 YYREEE (reference sequence). This CDR3 is CASSSPSSGGWDTQYF. Here the CDR3 DNA reads TGTGCCAGCAGCTCACCGTCTAGCGGGGGGTGGGATACGCAGTATTTT.

The genes are TRBV19 and TRBJ2-7; tentative D call: TRBD2 (6 bases). Trimming stripped 3 bases from V and 3 bases from J, with 15 bases between. The CDR3 extends over 15 amino acids. Germline assignment: CDR1 LNHDA and CDR2 SQIVND (reference sequence). The CDR3 reads CASSIIRGTFYEQYF. The CDR3 region has the DNA TGTGCCAGTAGTATTATTCGCGGGACCTTCTACGAGCAGTACTTC.

The chain carries TRBV5-5 and TRBJ1-4; 10 bases align to TRBD1. The J segment lost 7 bases and the V segment lost 3 bases, leaving 6 bases of the junction unmatched. The germline V gene encodes CDR1 SGHKS and CDR2 YYEKEE (reference sequence). This CDR3 is built from 15 residues. The CDR3: CASSSGTGATEKLFF. The CDR3 DNA sequence: TGTGCCAGCAGCTCCGGGACAGGGGCGACTGAAAAACTGTTTTTT.

The CDR3: CASSQDGSGGPSDTQYF. CDR3 DNA sequence: TGCGCCAGCAGCCAAGATGGGTCGGGGGGGCCGTCAGATACGCAGTATTTT. This chain links TRBV4-1 with TRBJ2-3; 8 bases agree with TRBD2. The J segment lost 4 bases and the V segment lost 0 bases, leaving 9 bases of the junction unmatched. The germline gives CDR1 MGHRA, CDR2 YSYEKL. CDR3 length: 17 residues.

This chain uses TRBV6-4 with TRBJ2-3, with 15 bases identical to TRBD2. The CDR3 covers 18 residues. J was trimmed by 1 base and V by 9 bases; bases with no gene match: 11. Germline V lookup: CDR1 MRHNA, CDR2 SNTAGT. CDR3 sequence (DNA): TGTGCCAGGGATCCGGGACTAGCGGGAGGTAAGGGCACAGATACGCAGTATTTT. It yields the protein CARDPGLAGGKGTDTQYF.

The chain links TRBV6-5 to TRBJ2-3, with 12 bases fitting TRBD2. This CDR3 comprises 15 residues. From germline, CDR1 is MNHEY and CDR2 SVGAGI. Germline trimming cut 6 bases from V and 2 bases from J; bases unmatched to any gene: 3. The CDR3 region has the DNA TGTGCCAGCAGCCGACTAGCGGGGGACACAGATACGCAGTATTTT. Its protein product is CASSRLAGDTDTQYF.

The gene calls are TRBV3-1 (or the pseudogene TRBV3-2) and TRBJ2-5; 9 nucleotides line up with TRBD1. Germline CDR1 is LGHDT and CDR2 is YNNKEL (reference sequence). This CDR3 is 15 amino acids long. Trimming took 1 base from V and 5 from J; bases not matched to a gene: 5. CDR3 loop: CASSQVTGGIETQYF. In DNA, the CDR3 is TGTGCCAGCAGCCAAGTAACAGGGGGCATCGAGACCCAGTACTTC.

V gene TRBV30 combines with J gene TRBJ2-1, with 9 bases aligning to TRBD2. Germline lookup yields CDR1 GTSNPN and CDR2 SVGIG (reference sequence). The CDR3 is made up of 16 amino acids. V was clipped by 1 base and J by 8 bases; unmatched bases: 12. The CDR3 sequence: CAWSGAGGTVWDEQFF. The CDR3 nucleotides read TGTGCCTGGAGTGGAGCGGGGGGTACCGTATGGGATGAGCAGTTCTTC.

This clone was seen once. The V call is TRBV3-1 (or the pseudogene TRBV3-2), the J call TRBJ2-1; 11 bases align to TRBD2. Trimming took 3 bases from V and 5 from J; bases not matched to a gene: 12. The CDR3 loop spans 18 amino acids. Germline-derived CDR1 and CDR2 are LGHDT and YNNKEL (reference sequence). CDR3 protein: CASSHNSGRAWMDNEQFF. As DNA, the CDR3 is TGTGCCAGCAGCCATAATAGCGGGAGGGCCTGGATGGACAATGAGCAGTTCTTC.

The chain recombines TRBV10-2 with TRBJ2-2; D unresolved. The germline CDR1 and CDR2 sequences are WSHSY and SAAADI. The ends were cut back, 7 bases at V and 1 base at J, with 7 bases in the middle. The CDR3 runs to 13 residues. The CDR3, as DNA: TGCGCCAGCACCAGACAGAACACCGGGGAGCTGTTTTTT. The encoded protein is CASTRQNTGELFF.

This chain links TRBV18 with TRBJ2-5; 9 nucleotides align to TRBD1. The CDR3 loop spans 15 amino acids. Germline CDR1 is KGHSH and CDR2 is LQKENI. The V gene end was trimmed by 3 bases and the J gene end by 7 bases; junction bases not matched to a gene: 9. CDR3 DNA: TGTGCCAGCTCACCCGGGACAGGGTATGAGGGGACCCAGTACTTC. It translates to CASSPGTGYEGTQYF.

The gene calls are TRBV10-2 and TRBJ1-1, with D possibly being TRBD1 (6 bases). Trimming stripped 4 bases from V and 4 bases from J, with 22 bases between. Germline V gene lookup returns CDR1 WSHSY and CDR2 SAAADI. The CDR3 is 17 amino acids. The CDR3 here is CASSGYYGQSGGTEAFF. The CDR3 coding sequence is TGCGCCAGCAGTGGATACTACGGACAGTCGGGAGGCACTGAAGCTTTCTTT.

The chain carries TRBV4-3 and TRBJ2-1; D may be TRBD2 (5 bases). Germline V gives CDR1 LGHNA, CDR2 YSLEER. The germline V and J ends were trimmed by 1 base and 9 bases, with 13 bases remaining between them. CDR3 length: 14 residues. The CDR3 nucleotides are TGCGCCAGCAGCCAAGCTATACTAGTAGGTGAGCAGTTCTTC. This codes for CASSQAILVGEQFF.